A single sample gave rise to the 22 T cell receptor beta chains below, sequenced in a study of OX40 agonist ivuxolimab in advanced cancers. The library was obtained by the immunoSEQ multiplex PCR assay. In TCRdb, the immuneACCESS table is reduced to in-frame sequences with V and J assigned. These tables do not hold every clone; where another copy was compared, an unresolved V gene accounts for under half, and the others remain unexplained. The sample profile shows fewer than 80,000 clones; around 84% of them were found once. The ten most abundant clones make up about 1.1% of the sample. The sample in question was CD4+ or CD8+ T cells sorted from blood, obtained in a trial of the OX40 agonist ivuxolimab. These receptors were collected from an adult with an advanced solid tumor such as melanoma, head and neck, liver or kidney cancer.

The J gene is TRBJ2-3, the V gene TRBV5-6, with D possibly matching TRBD2 (6 bases). Germline values: CDR1 SGHDT, CDR2 YYEEEE. The CDR3 contains 14 residues. V was trimmed by 4 bases and J by 2 bases, leaving 11 bases between them. The CDR3 loop is CASSQDYTTDTQYF. For the CDR3, the DNA is TGTGCCAGCAGCCAGGACTATACCACAGATACGCAGTATTTT.

This chain links TRBV9 with TRBJ2-3, with a tentative D call TRBD2 (7 bases). Deletions cut 6 bases from V and 1 base from J, with 15 bases between. Germline-derived CDR1 and CDR2 are SGDLS and YYNGEE. The CDR3 has 15 residues. DNA of the CDR3: TGTGCCAGCAAGGCCGGGGGGCCCGGCACAGATACGCAGTATTTT. Residues: CASKAGGPGTDTQYF.

As DNA, the CDR3 is TGTGCCAGCAGTTACTCCCCAGATACGCAGTATTTT. This sequence encodes CASSYSPDTQYF. V and J are TRBV6-6 and TRBJ2-3; D is uncertain. This CDR3 spans 12 amino acids. V was pared by 0 bases and J by 4 bases, with 2 bases between. Germline V gives CDR1 MNHNY, CDR2 SVGAGI (reference sequence).

J is TRBJ2-7 and V is TRBV29-1; D perhaps matches TRBD1 (6 bases). V was shortened by 6 bases and J by 2 bases, with 14 bases between the two germline ends. Germline CDR1 reads SQVTM; CDR2 reads ANQGSEA. The CDR3 contains 13 residues. Here the CDR3 DNA reads TGCAGCGTGATGGGGACAAGGACCTACGAGCAGTACTTC. This sequence encodes CSVMGTRTYEQYF.

This chain connects TRBV18 to TRBJ2-2; D not resolved. Germline V CDR1 and CDR2: KGHSH, LQKENI. The CDR3 contains 13 residues. V lost 2 bases, J lost 1 base, and 2 bases lay in between. The CDR3 here is CASSPKNTGELFF. The DNA of the CDR3 is TGTGCCAGCTCACCAAAGAACACCGGGGAGCTGTTTTTT.

V usage is TRBV19 and J usage is TRBJ2-5; unclear D gene. Trimming took 7 bases from V and 1 from J, leaving 4 bases between them. Germline V gene sequence: CDR1 LNHDA, CDR2 SQIVND (reference sequence). The CDR3 covers 11 residues. The CDR3 sequence: CASKSQETQYF. In DNA form, the CDR3 reads TGTGCCAGTAAATCCCAAGAGACCCAGTACTTC.

V usage is TRBV7-2 and J usage is TRBJ2-1, with D unresolved. CDR3 length: 13 amino acids. Trimming took off 2 bases at V and 1 base at J, with 3 bases between the two ends. Germline CDR1 and CDR2: SGHTA and FQGNSA. The CDR3 DNA is TGTGCCAGCAGCTTAACTTCCTACAATGAGCAGTTCTTC. This codes for CASSLTSYNEQFF.

The chain is built from TRBV2 and TRBJ1-4, with TRBD1 as a possible D gene (6 bases). The CDR3 extends over 16 amino acids. V was clipped by 4 bases and J by 0 bases, with 12 bases between them. The germline V gene encodes CDR1 SNHLY and CDR2 FYNNEI. The CDR3 loop is CASSARRTATNEKLFF. The CDR3 DNA follows: TGTGCCAGCAGTGCTCGCCGGACAGCAACTAATGAAAAACTGTTTTTT.

The rearrangement uses TRBV21-1 and TRBJ2-6; the table calls TRBD1, which could not be checked here. TRBV21-1 is noted as a pseudogene. This CDR3 is built from 19 residues. The CDR3 reads CASSKEGAGARSGANVLTF. Here the CDR3 DNA reads TGTGCCAGCAGCAAAGAGGGTGCAGGGGCGCGCTCTGGGGCCAACGTCCTGACTTTC.

The chain couples TRBV5-1 to TRBJ2-3; 10 bases line up with TRBD2. Germline V CDR1 and CDR2: SGHRS, YFSETQ. Losses at the gene ends were 3 bases for V and 1 base for J; bases not matched to a gene: 2. The CDR3 loop spans 15 amino acids. The CDR3 nucleotides are TGCGCCAGCAGCTCCGGGACTAGCGGCACAGATACGCAGTATTTT. This encodes CASSSGTSGTDTQYF.

This clone appeared a single time. The V and J genes are TRBV7-2 and TRBJ1-1, with D possibly matching TRBD1 (6 bases). Germline V CDR1 and CDR2: SGHTA, FQGNSA. V shed 2 bases and J shed 3 bases, with 10 bases lying between them. The CDR3 has 14 residues. The CDR3 DNA follows: TGTGCCAGCAGCTTAAGGGGGGCGGACACTGAAGCTTTCTTT. Protein product: CASSLRGADTEAFF.

The chain links TRBV19 to TRBJ1-1; 8 bases match TRBD1. The CDR3 consists of 11 residues. V shed 10 bases and J 5 bases; nucleotides not matched to a gene: 3. From germline, CDR1 is LNHDA and CDR2 SQIVND (reference sequence). Written as DNA, the CDR3 is TGTGCCACGACAGGGGTAACTGAAGCTTTCTTT. Its translation: CATTGVTEAFF.

This chain connects TRBV25-1 to TRBJ1-6, with TRBD1 matching over 7 bases. The length of the CDR3 is 15 residues. CDR1 is MGHDK and CDR2 is SYGVNS in the germline V gene. With V trimmed by 5 bases and J by 3 bases, 4 bases remained unmatched. In nucleotides, the CDR3 is TGTGCCAGCAGTTCAAGGGGGCTCTATAATTCACCCCTCCACTTT. Amino acid sequence: CASSSRGLYNSPLHF.

The chain couples TRBV6-5 to TRBJ1-2; D possibly corresponds to TRBD1 (6 bases). The CDR3 has 12 residues. Germline assignment: CDR1 MNHEY and CDR2 SVGAGI. Trimming removed 6 bases from V and 5 bases from J, with 10 bases in between. The CDR3 DNA is TGTGCCAGCAGACAGGGCTGGTATGGCTACACCTTC. Protein product: CASRQGWYGYTF.

The rearrangement joins TRBV4-3 to TRBJ1-3; D is perhaps TRBD1 (5 bases). The CDR3 extends over 15 amino acids. The germline V and J ends were trimmed by 1 base and 3 bases, with 10 bases remaining between them. CDR1 is LGHNA, CDR2 YSLEER, per germline. The DNA of the CDR3 is TGCGCCAGCAGCCAAGGGCAGGGTTATGGAAACACCATATATTTT. Translation: CASSQGQGYGNTIYF.

This CDR3 is CASSVAEGVSYTF. The CDR3 DNA reads as TGTGCCAGCAGTGTAGCAGAGGGGGTTAGCTACACCTTC. The chain carries TRBV2 and TRBJ1-2; possibly TRBD1 for D (6 bases). Trimming removed 4 bases at V and 9 bases at J, with 15 bases between. Germline CDR1 reads SNHLY; CDR2 reads FYNNEI. This CDR3 spans 13 amino acids.

CDR3 DNA: TGTGCCAGCAGCTCACCGACAGGGGGCGCGGTCACTGAAGCTTTCTTT. As protein: CASSSPTGGAVTEAFF. V and J are TRBV7-2 and TRBJ1-1, with TRBD1 matching 10 bases. Germline CDR1 is SGHTA and CDR2 is FQGNSA. V shed 4 bases, J shed 4 bases, and the junction held 9 bases outside the gene matches. CDR3 length equals 16 residues.

The J gene is TRBJ2-3, the V gene TRBV7-2; the D gene is possibly TRBD2 (6 bases). CDR1 is SGHTA, CDR2 FQGNSA, per germline. V lost 5 bases and J lost 6, with 9 bases in between. This CDR3 has 12 residues. CDR3 region: CASSPLADTQYF. In nucleotides, the CDR3 is TGTGCCAGCAGCCCTCTAGCGGATACGCAGTATTTT.

The chain carries TRBV2 and TRBJ2-7, with 9 bases identical to TRBD1. There are 13 residues in the CDR3. Per the germline V gene, CDR1 is SNHLY and CDR2 is FYNNEI. Unmatched junction bases numbered 11, after V lost 11 bases and J lost 6 bases. CDR3 in amino acids: CAGQTGGGIEQYF. For the CDR3, the DNA is TGTGCCGGACAAACAGGGGGCGGGATCGAGCAGTACTTC. The full variable domain, in which reference TRBV2 and TRBJ2-7 provide the parts outside the CDR3, is EPEVTQTPSHQVTQMGQEVILRCVPISNHLYFYWYRQILGQKVEFLVSFYNNEISEKSEIFDDQFSVERPDGSNFTLKIRSTKLEDSAMYFCAGQTGGGIEQYFGPGTRLTVT.

This clone was counted once. The V and J genes are TRBV19 and TRBJ1-3; tentative D call: TRBD1 (6 bases). The CDR3 totals 15 residues. V was pared by 7 bases and J by 1 base, with 14 bases between. The germline CDR1 and CDR2 sequences are LNHDA and SQIVND (reference sequence). The CDR3 is CASNRLTGSGNTIYF. CDR3 sequence (DNA): TGTGCCAGTAACAGGTTGACAGGATCTGGAAACACCATATATTTT.

This chain uses TRBV28 with TRBJ1-2; D ambiguous. The CDR3 extends over 13 amino acids. The germline V gene encodes CDR1 MDHEN and CDR2 SYDVKM. The V end was cut by 2 bases, the J end by 7 bases, with 11 bases between. The CDR3 DNA reads as TGTGCCAGCAGTTTAACCCCCGAGAGTGGCTACACCTTC. It is translated as CASSLTPESGYTF.

This chain joins TRBV5-1 and TRBJ1-6; 7 positions match TRBD1. Per germline, CDR1 SGHRS and CDR2 YFSETQ. The CDR3 runs 14 residues. Trimming took 4 bases from V and 10 from J; bases not matched to a gene: 8. The CDR3 DNA follows: TGCGCCAGCAGCCCCGACAGGGAGAGATCACCCCTCCACTTT. This codes for CASSPDRERSPLHF. Looking up the rest from reference TRBV5-1 and TRBJ1-6 gives the full variable domain: KAGVTQTPRYLIKTRGQQVTLSCSPISGHRSVSWYQQTPGQGLQFLFEYFSETQRNKGNFPGRFSGRQFSNSRSEMNVSTLELGDSALYLCASSPDRERSPLHFGNGTRLTVT.